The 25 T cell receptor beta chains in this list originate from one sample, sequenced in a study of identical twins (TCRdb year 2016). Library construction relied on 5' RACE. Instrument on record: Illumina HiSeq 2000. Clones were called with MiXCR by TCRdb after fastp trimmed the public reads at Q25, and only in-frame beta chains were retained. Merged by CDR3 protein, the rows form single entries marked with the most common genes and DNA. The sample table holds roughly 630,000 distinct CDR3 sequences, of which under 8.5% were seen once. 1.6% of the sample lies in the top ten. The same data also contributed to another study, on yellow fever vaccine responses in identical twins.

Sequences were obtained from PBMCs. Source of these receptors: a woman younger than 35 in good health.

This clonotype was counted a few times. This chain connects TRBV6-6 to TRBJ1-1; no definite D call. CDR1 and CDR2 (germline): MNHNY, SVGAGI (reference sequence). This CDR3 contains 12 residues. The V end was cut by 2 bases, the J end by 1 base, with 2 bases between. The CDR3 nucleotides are TGTGCCAGCAGTTACGAGAACACTGAAGCTTTCTTT. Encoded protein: CASSYENTEAFF.

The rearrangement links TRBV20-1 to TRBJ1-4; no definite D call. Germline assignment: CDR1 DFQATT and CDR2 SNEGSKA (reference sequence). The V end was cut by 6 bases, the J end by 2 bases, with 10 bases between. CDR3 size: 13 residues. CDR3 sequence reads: CSARGLTNEKLFF. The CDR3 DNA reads TGCAGTGCACGCGGATTGACTAATGAAAAACTGTTTTTT.

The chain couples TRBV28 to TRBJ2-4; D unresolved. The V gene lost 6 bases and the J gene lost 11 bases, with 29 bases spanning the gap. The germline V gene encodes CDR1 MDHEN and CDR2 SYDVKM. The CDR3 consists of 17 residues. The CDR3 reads CASSTGPPINVGTFQYF. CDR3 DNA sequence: TGTGCCAGCAGCACTGGACCCCCGATCAATGTGGGAACATTTCAGTACTTC. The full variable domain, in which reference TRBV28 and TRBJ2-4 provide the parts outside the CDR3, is DVKVTQSSRYLVKRTGEKVFLECVQDMDHENMFWYRQDPGLGLRLIYFSYDVKMKEKGDIPEGYSVSREKKERFSLILESASTNQTSMYLCASSTGPPINVGTFQYFGAGTRLSVL.

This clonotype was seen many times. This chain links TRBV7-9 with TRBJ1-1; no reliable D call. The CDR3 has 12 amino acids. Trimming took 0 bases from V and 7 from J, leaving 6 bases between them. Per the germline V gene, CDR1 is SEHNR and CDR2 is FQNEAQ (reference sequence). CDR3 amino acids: CASSLAGNEAFF. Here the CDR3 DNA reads TGTGCCAGCAGCTTAGCGGGAAATGAAGCTTTCTTT.

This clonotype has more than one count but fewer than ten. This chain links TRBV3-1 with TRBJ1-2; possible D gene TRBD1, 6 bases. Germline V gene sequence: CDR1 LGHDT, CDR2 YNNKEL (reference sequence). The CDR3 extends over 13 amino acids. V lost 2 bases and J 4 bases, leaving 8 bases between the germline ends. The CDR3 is CASSQTTGYGYTF. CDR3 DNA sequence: TGTGCCAGCAGCCAAACGACAGGCTATGGCTACACCTTC.

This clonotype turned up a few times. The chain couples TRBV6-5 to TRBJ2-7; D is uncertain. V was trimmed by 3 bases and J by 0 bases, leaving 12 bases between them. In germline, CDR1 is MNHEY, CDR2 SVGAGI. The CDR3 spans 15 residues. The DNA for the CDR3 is TGTGCCAGCAGTTATTCGACGGGTTTCTCCTACGAGCAGTACTTC. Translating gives CASSYSTGFSYEQYF.

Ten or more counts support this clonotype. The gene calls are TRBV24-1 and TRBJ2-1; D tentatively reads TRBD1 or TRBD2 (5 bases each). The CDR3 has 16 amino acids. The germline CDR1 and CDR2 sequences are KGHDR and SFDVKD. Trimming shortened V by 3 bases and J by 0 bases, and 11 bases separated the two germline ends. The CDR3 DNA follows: TGTGCCACCAGTGATGGGACGGTGAGCTCCTACAATGAGCAGTTCTTC. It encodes CATSDGTVSSYNEQFF.

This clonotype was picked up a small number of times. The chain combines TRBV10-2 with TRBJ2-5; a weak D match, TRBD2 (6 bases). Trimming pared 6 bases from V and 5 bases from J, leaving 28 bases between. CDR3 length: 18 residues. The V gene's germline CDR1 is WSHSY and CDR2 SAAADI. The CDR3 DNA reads TGCGCCAGCAGCCGAGGGATAGGCGGGGTCCCGTTTGGGGAGACCCAGTACTTC. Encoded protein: CASSRGIGGVPFGETQYF.

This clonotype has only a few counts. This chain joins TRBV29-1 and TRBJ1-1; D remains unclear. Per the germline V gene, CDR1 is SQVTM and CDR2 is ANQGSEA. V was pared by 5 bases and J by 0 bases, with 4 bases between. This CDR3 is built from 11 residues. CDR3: CSVRLNTEAFF. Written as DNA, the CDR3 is TGCAGCGTTCGATTGAACACTGAAGCTTTCTTT.

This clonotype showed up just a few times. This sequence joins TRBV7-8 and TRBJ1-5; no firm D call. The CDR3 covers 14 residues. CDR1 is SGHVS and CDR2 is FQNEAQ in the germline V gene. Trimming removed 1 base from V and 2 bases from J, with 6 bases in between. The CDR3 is CASSLEWGNQPQHF. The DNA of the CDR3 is TGTGCCAGCAGCTTAGAATGGGGCAATCAGCCCCAGCATTTT.

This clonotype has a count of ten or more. The CDR3 nucleotides are TGTGCCAGCAGCTTAGTAGTTCGTGGTGGCTACACCTTC. It yields the protein CASSLVVRGGYTF. The rearrangement links TRBV7-2 to TRBJ1-2; D unresolved. Germline loops: CDR1 SGHTA, CDR2 FQGNSA. The CDR3 runs 13 residues. The V and J ends lost 1 base and 7 bases respectively, with 10 bases between them.

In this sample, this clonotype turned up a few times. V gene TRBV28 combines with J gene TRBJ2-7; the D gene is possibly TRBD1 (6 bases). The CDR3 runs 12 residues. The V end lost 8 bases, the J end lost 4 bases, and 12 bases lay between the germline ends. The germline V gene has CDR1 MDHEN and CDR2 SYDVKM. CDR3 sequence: CASRGGSYEQYV. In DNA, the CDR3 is TGTGCCAGCCGTGGGGGCAGTTACGAGCAGTACGTC.

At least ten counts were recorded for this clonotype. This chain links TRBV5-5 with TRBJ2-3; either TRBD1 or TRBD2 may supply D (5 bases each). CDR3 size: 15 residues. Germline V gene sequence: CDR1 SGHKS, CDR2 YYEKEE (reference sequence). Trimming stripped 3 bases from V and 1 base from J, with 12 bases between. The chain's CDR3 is CASSSWDGGTDTQYF. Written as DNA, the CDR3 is TGTGCCAGCAGCTCGTGGGACGGAGGCACAGATACGCAGTATTTT.

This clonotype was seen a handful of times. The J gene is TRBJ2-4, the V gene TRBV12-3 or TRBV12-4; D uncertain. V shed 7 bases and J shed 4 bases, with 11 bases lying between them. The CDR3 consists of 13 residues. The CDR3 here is CASTEGGKNIQYF. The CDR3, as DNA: TGTGCCAGCACCGAAGGTGGAAAAAACATTCAGTACTTC.

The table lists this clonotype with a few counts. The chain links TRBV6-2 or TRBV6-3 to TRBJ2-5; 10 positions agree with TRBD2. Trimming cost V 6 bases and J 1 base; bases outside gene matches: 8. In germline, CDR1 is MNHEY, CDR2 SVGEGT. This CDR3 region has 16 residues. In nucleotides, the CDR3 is TGTGCCAGCAGAAGACTAGCGGGCCCCCGCCAAGAGACCCAGTACTTC. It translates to CASRRLAGPRQETQYF.

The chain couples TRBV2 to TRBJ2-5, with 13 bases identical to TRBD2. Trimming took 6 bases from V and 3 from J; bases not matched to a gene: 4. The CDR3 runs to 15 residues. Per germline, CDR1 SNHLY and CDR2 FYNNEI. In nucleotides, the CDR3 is TGTGCCAGCAGGGACGGACTAGCGGGAGAAGAGACCCAGTACTTC. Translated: CASRDGLAGEETQYF. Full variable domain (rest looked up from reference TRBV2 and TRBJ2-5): EPEVTQTPSHQVTQMGQEVILRCVPISNHLYFYWYRQILGQKVEFLVSFYNNEISEKSEIFDDQFSVERPDGSNFTLKIRSTKLEDSAMYFCASRDGLAGEETQYFGPGTRLLVL.

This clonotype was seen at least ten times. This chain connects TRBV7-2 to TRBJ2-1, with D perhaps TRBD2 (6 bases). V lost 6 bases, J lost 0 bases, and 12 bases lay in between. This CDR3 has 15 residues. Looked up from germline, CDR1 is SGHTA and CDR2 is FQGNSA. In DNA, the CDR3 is TGTGCCAGCAGGAGCGGGCCGAGCTCCTACAATGAGCAGTTCTTC. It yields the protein CASRSGPSSYNEQFF.

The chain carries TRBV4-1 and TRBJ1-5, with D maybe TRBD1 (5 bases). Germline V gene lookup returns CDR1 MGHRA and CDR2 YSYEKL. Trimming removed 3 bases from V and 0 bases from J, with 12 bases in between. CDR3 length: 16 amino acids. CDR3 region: CASSQGLRNSNQPQHF. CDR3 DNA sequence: TGCGCCAGCAGCCAGGGACTTCGAAATAGCAATCAGCCCCAGCATTTT.

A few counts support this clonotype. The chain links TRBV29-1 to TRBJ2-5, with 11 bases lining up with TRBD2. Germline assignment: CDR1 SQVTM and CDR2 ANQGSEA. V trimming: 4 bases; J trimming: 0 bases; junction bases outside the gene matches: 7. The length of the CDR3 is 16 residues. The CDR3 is CSVGGLAGGHQETQYF. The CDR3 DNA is TGCAGCGTTGGTGGGCTAGCGGGGGGCCACCAAGAGACCCAGTACTTC.

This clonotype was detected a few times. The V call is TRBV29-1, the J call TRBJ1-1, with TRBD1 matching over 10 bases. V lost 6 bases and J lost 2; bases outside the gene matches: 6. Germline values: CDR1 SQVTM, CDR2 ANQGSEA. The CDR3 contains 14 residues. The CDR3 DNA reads TGCAGCGTGGGACAGGGGTTGGATAACACTGAAGCTTTCTTT. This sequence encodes CSVGQGLDNTEAFF. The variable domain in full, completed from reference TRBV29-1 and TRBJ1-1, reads SAVISQKPSRDICQRGTSLTIQCQVDSQVTMMFWYRQQPGQSLTLIATANQGSEATYESGFVIDKFPISRPNLTFSTLTVSNMSPEDSSIYLCSVGQGLDNTEAFFGQGTRLTVV.

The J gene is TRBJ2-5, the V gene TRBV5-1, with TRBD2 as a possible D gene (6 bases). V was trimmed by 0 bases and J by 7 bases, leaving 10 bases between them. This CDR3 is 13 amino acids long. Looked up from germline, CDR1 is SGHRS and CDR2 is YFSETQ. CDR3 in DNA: TGCGCCAGCAGCTTGGGAGGGGAGGTGACCCAGTACTTC. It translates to CASSLGGEVTQYF. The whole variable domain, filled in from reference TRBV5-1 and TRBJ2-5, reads KAGVTQTPRYLIKTRGQQVTLSCSPISGHRSVSWYQQTPGQGLQFLFEYFSETQRNKGNFPGRFSGRQFSNSRSEMNVSTLELGDSALYLCASSLGGEVTQYFGPGTRLLVL.

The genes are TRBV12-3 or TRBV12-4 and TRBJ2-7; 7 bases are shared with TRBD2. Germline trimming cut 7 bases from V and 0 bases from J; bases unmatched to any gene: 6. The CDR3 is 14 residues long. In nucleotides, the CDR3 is TGTGCCAGCACCCGAGCGGGAAGCTCCTACGAGCAGTACTTC. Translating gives CASTRAGSSYEQYF.

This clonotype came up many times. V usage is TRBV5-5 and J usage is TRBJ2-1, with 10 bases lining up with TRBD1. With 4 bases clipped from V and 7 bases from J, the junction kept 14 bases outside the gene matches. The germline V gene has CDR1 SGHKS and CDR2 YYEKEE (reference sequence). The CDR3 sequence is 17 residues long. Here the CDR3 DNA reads TGTGCCAGCAGCCTTGGGCCCAGACAGGGGGCGGGTAATGAGCAGTTCTTC. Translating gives CASSLGPRQGAGNEQFF.

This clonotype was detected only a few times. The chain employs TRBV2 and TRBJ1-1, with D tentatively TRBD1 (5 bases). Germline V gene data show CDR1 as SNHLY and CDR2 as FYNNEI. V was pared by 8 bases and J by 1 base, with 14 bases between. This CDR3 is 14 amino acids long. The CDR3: CASRRGSQNTEAFF. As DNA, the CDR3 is TGTGCCAGCCGGAGGGGCTCCCAGAACACTGAAGCTTTCTTT. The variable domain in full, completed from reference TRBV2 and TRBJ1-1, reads EPEVTQTPSHQVTQMGQEVILRCVPISNHLYFYWYRQILGQKVEFLVSFYNNEISEKSEIFDDQFSVERPDGSNFTLKIRSTKLEDSAMYFCASRRGSQNTEAFFGQGTRLTVV.

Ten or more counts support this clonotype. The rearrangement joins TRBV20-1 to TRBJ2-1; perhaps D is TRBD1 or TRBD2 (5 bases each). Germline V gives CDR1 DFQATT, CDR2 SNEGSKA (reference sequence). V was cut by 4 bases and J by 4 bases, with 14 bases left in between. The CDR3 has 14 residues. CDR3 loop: CSAIPRDVYNEQFF. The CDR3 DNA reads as TGCAGTGCTATACCCCGGGACGTTTACAATGAGCAGTTCTTC.